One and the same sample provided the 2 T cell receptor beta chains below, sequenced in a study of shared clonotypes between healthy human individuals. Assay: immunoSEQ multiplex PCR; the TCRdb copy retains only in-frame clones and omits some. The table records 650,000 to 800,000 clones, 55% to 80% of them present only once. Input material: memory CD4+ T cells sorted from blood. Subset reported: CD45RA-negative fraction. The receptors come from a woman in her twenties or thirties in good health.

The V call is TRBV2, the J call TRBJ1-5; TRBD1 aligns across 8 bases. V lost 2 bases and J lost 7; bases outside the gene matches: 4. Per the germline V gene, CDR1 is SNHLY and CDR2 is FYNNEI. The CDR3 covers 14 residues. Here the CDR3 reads CASSEQGASQPQHF. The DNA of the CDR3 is TGTGCCAGCAGTGAACAGGGGGCATCACAGCCCCAGCATTTT.

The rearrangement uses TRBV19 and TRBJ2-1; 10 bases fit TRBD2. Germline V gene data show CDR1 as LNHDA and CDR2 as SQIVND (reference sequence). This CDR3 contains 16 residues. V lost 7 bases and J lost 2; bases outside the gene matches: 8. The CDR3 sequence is CASTLAGRHPYNEQFF. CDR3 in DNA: TGTGCCAGTACACTAGCGGGACGTCATCCCTACAATGAGCAGTTCTTC.